Listed below are T cell receptor beta chains from one sample, sequenced in a study of blood T cell repertoires in COVID-19. Repertoires were generated with immunoSEQ multiplex PCR, while TCRdb's copy carries only in-frame clones and drops some. Counted here are 95,000 to 100,000 clones, 91% occurring once; the ten biggest clones make up roughly 17%. The specimen was peripheral blood. These receptors were obtained from a man aged 50 to 60 with acute or convalescent COVID-19. The CDR3 runs from the conserved cysteine through the conserved F or W. Fields, in order: D gene, V gene, clone size, J gene, CDR3 protein, CDR3 DNA. A D gene is named only where the DNA matches it firmly. Clone size appears in some rows only: once, few, many, or a class for an expanded clone.

TRBD2	TRBV5-1	once	TRBJ2-3	CASSRTGLAGGQSTDTQYF	TGCGCCAGCAGCCGCACTGGACTAGCGGGGGGCCAAAGCACAGATACGCAGTATTTT
.	TRBV19	.	TRBJ2-1	CASSMGRGVIIHEQFF	TGTGCCAGTAGTATGGGAAGGGGCGTCATTATTCATGAGCAGTTCTTC
.	TRBV6-1	.	TRBJ1-2	CASSESDLRGYTF	TGTGCCAGCAGTGAATCAGATCTCAGGGGCTACACCTTC
TRBD2	TRBV5-5	.	TRBJ2-1	CASSSSGGTYNEQFF	TGTGCCAGCAGCTCTAGCGGGGGGACATACAATGAGCAGTTCTTC
TRBD1	TRBV7-3	.	TRBJ1-2	CASSTGGQGYGYTF	TGTGCCAGCAGCACAGGGGGACAGGGGTATGGCTACACCTTC
.	TRBV29-1	.	TRBJ1-1	CSVGGRRGGFF	TGCAGCGTGGGGGGGCGGAGGGGAGGTTTCTTT
TRBD1	TRBV14	few	TRBJ2-1	CASSQLPPEPGQGYNEQFF	TGTGCCAGCAGCCAACTGCCCCCAGAACCGGGACAGGGGTACAATGAGCAGTTCTTC
.	TRBV3-1/TRBV3-2	once	TRBJ1-4	CASSSEGPGGEKLFF	TGTGCCAGCAGCTCAGAAGGTCCCGGCGGTGAAAAACTGTTTTTT
TRBD1	TRBV6-5	.	TRBJ1-1	CASSSPGTVNTEAFF	TGTGCCAGCAGTTCCCCCGGGACAGTGAACACTGAAGCTTTCTTT
TRBD2	TRBV6-5	.	TRBJ2-7	CASSYSGEGTYEQYF	TGTGCCAGCAGTTACAGTGGGGAGGGTACTTACGAGCAGTACTTC
.	TRBV28	.	TRBJ1-2	CASSPRGTNYGYTF	TGTGCCAGCAGCCCTAGGGGTACTAACTATGGCTACACCTTC
TRBD1	TRBV19	once	TRBJ2-5	CASTRTGLETQYF	TGTGCCAGTACCCGGACAGGGTTAGAGACCCAGTACTTC
.	TRBV30	.	TRBJ1-5	CAWSRLSNQPQHF	TGTGCCTGGAGCAGGCTAAGCAATCAGCCCCAGCATTTT
TRBD1	TRBV6-4	many	TRBJ1-2	CASSDSRDRGTIYGYTF	TGTGCCAGCAGTGACAGCCGGGACAGGGGAACGATCTATGGCTACACCTTC
TRBD1	TRBV5-1	.	TRBJ2-5	CASRLKDRVQETQYF	TGCGCCAGCAGACTCAAGGACAGGGTCCAAGAGACCCAGTACTTC
.	TRBV7-2	once	TRBJ2-3	CASNSAGGQGVSDTQYF	TGTGCCAGCAACTCTGCAGGGGGGCAGGGGGTCTCAGATACGCAGTATTTT
TRBD1	TRBV10-1	once	TRBJ2-1	CASSFSPGTGAAEQFF	TGCGCCAGCAGTTTTTCACCCGGGACAGGGGCTGCTGAGCAGTTCTTC